This note documents a single T cell receptor (beta chain) sequence. This table comes from immunoSEQ multiplex PCR, and its TCRdb copy is limited to in-frame clones, with some not included. In the table there are 25,000 to 35,000 clones, over 80% of which are singletons. Germline-derived CDR1 and CDR2 are GTSNPN and SVGIG (reference sequence). Between the trimmed V and J ends, which lost 4 bases and 0 bases, there was a span of 7 bases. The CDR3 totals 13 residues. The data belong to a study of monozygotic twins with cystic fibrosis. Material for sequencing was blood. The sequence came from a girl aged 2 to 10 with cystic fibrosis. The V gene is TRBV30, the J gene TRBJ1-5; D is unresolved. The CDR3 coding sequence is TGTGCCTGGAATGCGGGTAGCAATCAGCCCCAGCATTTT. This gives the protein CAWNAGSNQPQHF.